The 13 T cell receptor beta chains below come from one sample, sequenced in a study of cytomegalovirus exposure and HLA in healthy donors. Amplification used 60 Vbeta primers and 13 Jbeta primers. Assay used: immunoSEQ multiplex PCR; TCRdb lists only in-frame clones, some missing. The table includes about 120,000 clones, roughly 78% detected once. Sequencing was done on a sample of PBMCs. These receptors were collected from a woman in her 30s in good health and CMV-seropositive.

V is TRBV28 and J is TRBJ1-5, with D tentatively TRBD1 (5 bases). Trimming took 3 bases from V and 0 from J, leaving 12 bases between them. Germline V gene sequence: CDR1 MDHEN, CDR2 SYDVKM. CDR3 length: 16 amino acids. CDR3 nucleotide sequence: TGTGCCAGCAGTTTTTTCGGGGGGTTTAGCAATCAGCCCCAGCATTTT. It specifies CASSFFGGFSNQPQHF.

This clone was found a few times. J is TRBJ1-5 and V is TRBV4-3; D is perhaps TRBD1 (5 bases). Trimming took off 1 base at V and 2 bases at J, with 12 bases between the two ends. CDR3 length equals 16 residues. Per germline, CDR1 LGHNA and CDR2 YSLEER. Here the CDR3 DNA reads TGCGCCAGCAGCCAAGGGGGGGAGGTCGGCAATCAGCCCCAGCATTTT. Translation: CASSQGGEVGNQPQHF.

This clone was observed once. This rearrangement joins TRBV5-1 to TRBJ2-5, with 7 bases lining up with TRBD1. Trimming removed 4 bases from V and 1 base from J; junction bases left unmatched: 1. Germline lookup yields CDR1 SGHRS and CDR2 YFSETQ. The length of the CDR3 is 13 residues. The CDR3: CASSRDSQETQYF. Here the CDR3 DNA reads TGCGCCAGCAGCCGGGACAGCCAAGAGACCCAGTACTTC.

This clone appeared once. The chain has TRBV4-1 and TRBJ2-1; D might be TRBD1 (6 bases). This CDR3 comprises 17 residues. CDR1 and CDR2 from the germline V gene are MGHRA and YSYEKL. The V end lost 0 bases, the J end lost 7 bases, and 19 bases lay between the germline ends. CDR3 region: CASSQELGRGWGNEQFF. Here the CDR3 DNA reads TGCGCCAGCAGCCAAGAATTGGGCAGGGGATGGGGAAATGAGCAGTTCTTC.

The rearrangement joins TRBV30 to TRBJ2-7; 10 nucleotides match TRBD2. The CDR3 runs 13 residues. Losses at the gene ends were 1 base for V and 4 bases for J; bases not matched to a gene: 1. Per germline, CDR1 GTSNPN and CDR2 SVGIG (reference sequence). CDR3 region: CAWSGLAGYEQYF. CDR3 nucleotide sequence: TGTGCCTGGAGTGGACTAGCGGGTTACGAGCAGTACTTC.

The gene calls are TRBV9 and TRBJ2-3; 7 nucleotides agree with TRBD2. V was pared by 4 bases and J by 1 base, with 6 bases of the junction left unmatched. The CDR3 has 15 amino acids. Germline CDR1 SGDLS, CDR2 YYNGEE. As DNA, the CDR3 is TGTGCCAGCAGCTCACTCCGGGGGGGCACAGATACGCAGTATTTT. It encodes CASSSLRGGTDTQYF. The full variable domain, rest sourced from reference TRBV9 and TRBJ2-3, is DSGVTQTPKHLITATGQRVTLRCSPRSGDLSVYWYQQSLDQGLQFLIQYYNGEERAKGNILERFSAQQFPDLHSELNLSSLELGDSALYFCASSSLRGGTDTQYFGPGTRLTVL.

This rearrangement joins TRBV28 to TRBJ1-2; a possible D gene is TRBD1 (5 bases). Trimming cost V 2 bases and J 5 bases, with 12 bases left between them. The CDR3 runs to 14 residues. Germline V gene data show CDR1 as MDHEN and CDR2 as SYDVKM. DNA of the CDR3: TGTGCCAGCAGTTTAGGCGGGGGGAAGTATGGCTACACCTTC. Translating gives CASSLGGGKYGYTF.

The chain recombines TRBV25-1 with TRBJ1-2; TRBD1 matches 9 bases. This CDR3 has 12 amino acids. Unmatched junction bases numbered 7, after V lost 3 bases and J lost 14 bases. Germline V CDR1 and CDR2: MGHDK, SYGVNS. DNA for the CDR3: TGTGCCAGCAGTGATTACAGGGGGCTCGAAACCTTC. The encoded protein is CASSDYRGLETF.

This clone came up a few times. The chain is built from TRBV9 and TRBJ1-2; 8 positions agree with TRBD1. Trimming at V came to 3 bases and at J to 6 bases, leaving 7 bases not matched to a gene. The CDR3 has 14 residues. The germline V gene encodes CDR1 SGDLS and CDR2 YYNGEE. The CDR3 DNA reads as TGTGCCAGCAGCGAAACCAGGGGGCGAAATGGCTACACCTTC. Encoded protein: CASSETRGRNGYTF. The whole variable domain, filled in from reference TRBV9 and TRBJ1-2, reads DSGVTQTPKHLITATGQRVTLRCSPRSGDLSVYWYQQSLDQGLQFLIQYYNGEERAKGNILERFSAQQFPDLHSELNLSSLELGDSALYFCASSETRGRNGYTFGSGTRLTVV.

CDR3 sequence reads: CASSFSWGREKLFF. CDR3 coding DNA: TGTGCCAGCAGCTTCTCCTGGGGGCGTGAAAAACTGTTTTTT. This chain links TRBV5-6 with TRBJ1-4; TRBD1 might be the D (6 bases). Germline V gives CDR1 SGHDT, CDR2 YYEEEE. Trimming took off 2 bases at V and 7 bases at J, with 12 bases between the two ends. CDR3 size: 14 residues.

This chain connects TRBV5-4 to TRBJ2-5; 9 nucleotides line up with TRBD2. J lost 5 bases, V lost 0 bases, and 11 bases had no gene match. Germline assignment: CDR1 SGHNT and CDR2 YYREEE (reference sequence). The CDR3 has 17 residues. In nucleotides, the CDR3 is TGTGCCAGCAGCTTGGAGGCTGGCGGGGGGGCCCAGGAGACCCAGTACTTC. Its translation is CASSLEAGGGAQETQYF.

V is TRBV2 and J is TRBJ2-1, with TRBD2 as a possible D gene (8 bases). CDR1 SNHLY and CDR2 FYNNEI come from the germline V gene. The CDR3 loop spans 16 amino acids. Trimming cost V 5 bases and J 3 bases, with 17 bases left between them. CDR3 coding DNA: TGTGCCAGCAGTCCCGAGGGGGCGGGGGGCTACAATGAGCAGTTCTTC. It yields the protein CASSPEGAGGYNEQFF.

Written as DNA, the CDR3 is TGCGCCAGCAGATGGGGGGGCCGTATGAGCGATGAGCAGTTCTTC. This translates into CASRWGGRMSDEQFF. This chain links TRBV4-3 with TRBJ2-1; D is possibly TRBD2 (7 bases). V shed 6 bases and J shed 8 bases, with 20 bases lying between them. The CDR3 spans 15 residues. Germline loops: CDR1 LGHNA, CDR2 YSLEER.